The subject of this entry is one TCR beta chain. Its specificity is not known. RNA transcripts gave rise to amplified TCR beta CDR3 regions. A set of HTBI primers served as the primers for a first-round RT-PCR of the TCR CDR3. MiXCR was run by TCRdb on the multiplex PCR reads, yielding one entry per CDR3 protein. This table holds 650,000 to 850,000 distinct CDR3 sequences, 18% found once. This sample was included in a study of T cells in Graves' hyperthyroidism and ophthalmopathy. Study at large: Before treatment of any kind, peripheral blood was taken at initial diagnosis. Study conclusions and caveats: Ophthalmopathy onset followed model prediction by a median about seven months. Most thyroid-expanded clonotypes above 0.001 were also found in blood.

Exclusion criteria comprised uncontrolled infection, other autoimmune disease, pregnancy or lactation. The V gene lost 4 bases and the J gene lost 4 bases, with 11 bases spanning the gap. CDR3 length: 14 residues. The V and J genes are TRBV12-3 or TRBV12-4 and TRBJ1-5, with D possibly TRBD1 on 6 matching bases. This TCR derives from a woman in her 50s with Graves' hyperthyroidism that later progressed to Graves' ophthalmopathy. The sequencing sample was made of blood. The CDR3 protein is CASSYRATNQPQHF. As DNA, the CDR3 is TGTGCCAGCAGTTACAGGGCGACGAATCAGCCCCAGCATTTT.